The entry that follows covers one T cell receptor beta chain sequence. The data were obtained in a study of blood T cell repertoires in COVID-19. The participants were between 18 and 89 years old and came from under 25 US areas. Cohort placement rested on clinical history that participants reported themselves. V lost 2 bases and J lost 5; bases outside the gene matches: 4. This CDR3 spans 15 amino acids. Germline CDR1 is MDHEN and CDR2 is SYDVKM. Original data processing: From reference gene primer amplification, estimates of nucleated cell counts were derived. Produced via immunoSEQ multiplex PCR; TCRdb's table is partial and in-frame only. From that table come the V and J calls and clone size; the DNA was used to work out D and trimming. The sample lists approximately 220,000 clones, about 80% seen once, with roughly 4.8% in the top ten.

What was sequenced was PBMCs or T cells enriched from blood (not recorded which). This sequence was found in a woman between 50 and 59 years old who had been exposed to COVID-19. The chain couples TRBV28 to TRBJ1-1, with 11 bases aligning to TRBD1. The CDR3 loop reads CASSLGTGGWTEAFF. The CDR3 coding sequence is TGTGCCAGCAGTTTAGGGACAGGGGGGTGGACTGAAGCTTTCTTT.